These T cell receptor beta chains were read from a single sample in a study of blood T cell repertoires in COVID-19. Sequencing was performed with immunoSEQ multiplex PCR; in TCRdb, only in-frame clones are kept and a portion is missing. Counted here are about 55,000 clones, roughly 85% occurring once; the ten biggest clones make up more than 9.5%. The sequenced sample was peripheral blood. All receptors derive from a human donor in a cohort sampled during active COVID-19. The CDR3 runs from the conserved cysteine through the conserved F or W. D genes are given only for firm matches. Expanded clones are given a class, and other clones once, few, many or no size at all.

TRBJ1-2 | TRBV28 | . | 16 | few | CATETRGGGTNYGYTF | TGTGCCACCGAAACCAGGGGAGGGGGGACTAACTATGGCTACACCTTC
TRBJ2-3 | TRBV27 | TRBD2 | 14 | . | CASRLAGTTDTQYF | TGTGCCAGCAGGCTAGCGGGAACCACAGATACGCAGTATTTT
TRBJ2-1 | TRBV28 | TRBD2 | 19 | . | CASSIVPRYSGSSYNEQFF | TGTGCCAGCAGTATTGTCCCCCGGTATAGCGGGAGCTCCTACAATGAGCAGTTCTTC
TRBJ2-7 | TRBV6-2/TRBV6-3 | . | 19 | . | CASSYSINMVQRVAYEQYF | TGTGCCAGCAGTTACTCGATAAACATGGTCCAGCGGGTTGCCTACGAGCAGTACTTC
TRBJ2-3 | TRBV2 | . | 13 | . | CASSPRGADTQYF | TGTGCCAGCAGCCCCAGGGGGGCAGATACGCAGTATTTT
TRBJ1-2 | TRBV28 | TRBD1 | 15 | . | CASSSGTGDRDGYTF | TGTGCCAGCAGCTCCGGGACAGGGGACCGGGATGGCTACACCTTC
TRBJ2-5 | TRBV6-5 | TRBD2 | 15 | . | CASSPGLAGKETQYF | TGTGCCAGCAGTCCGGGACTAGCGGGAAAAGAGACCCAGTACTTC
TRBJ1-1 | TRBV19 | . | 13 | . | CASSFRVITEAFF | TGTGCCAGTAGTTTCAGGGTCATAACTGAAGCTTTCTTT
TRBJ2-5 | TRBV5-1 | TRBD1 | 19 | . | CASSLARSGGANLGETQYF | TGCGCCAGCAGCTTGGCCCGGTCAGGGGGCGCGAATTTGGGAGAGACCCAGTACTTC
TRBJ2-1 | TRBV2 | TRBD2 | 15 | . | CASSPRGSGNNEQFF | TGTGCCAGCAGTCCCCGGGGTAGCGGGAACAATGAGCAGTTCTTC
TRBJ2-1 | TRBV19 | . | 15 | . | CASSIIGGGNNEQFF | TGTGCCAGTAGTATAATAGGGGGCGGGAACAATGAGCAGTTCTTC
TRBJ1-1 | TRBV6-5 | TRBD1 | 14 | . | CASSQGQGNTEAFF | TGTGCCAGCAGCCAGGGACAGGGGAACACTGAAGCTTTCTTT
TRBJ1-1 | TRBV27 | . | 13 | few | CASSPSGGTEAFF | TGTGCCAGCAGTCCCTCCGGGGGGACTGAAGCTTTCTTT
TRBJ1-2 | TRBV7-3 | . | 15 | . | CASSLMGGPSYGYTF | TGTGCCAGCAGCTTAATGGGAGGGCCATCCTATGGCTACACCTTC
TRBJ2-2 | TRBV14 | TRBD1 | 15 | . | CASSLRQGVTGELFF | TGTGCCAGCAGCCTAAGACAGGGTGTAACCGGGGAGCTGTTTTTT
TRBJ1-2 | TRBV14 | . | 16 | . | CASSVICLSGVGGYTF | TGTGCCAGCAGTGTAATATGCTTATCGGGGGTGGGAGGCTACACCTTC
TRBJ2-7 | TRBV27 | . | 13 | once | CASSFAGGYEQYF | TGTGCCAGCAGTTTTGCAGGGGGGTACGAGCAGTACTTC
TRBJ1-2 | TRBV7-2 | TRBD1 | 15 | . | CASSQPATGVYGYTF | TGTGCCAGCAGCCAACCCGCGACAGGGGTCTATGGCTACACCTTC
TRBJ2-7 | TRBV28 | . | 14 | . | CASSLAGEFGEQYF | TGTGCCAGCAGTTTGGCAGGGGAGTTTGGCGAGCAGTACTTC
TRBJ1-1 | TRBV27 | . | 14 | . | CASSFREANTEAFF | TGTGCCAGCAGTTTTCGGGAAGCCAACACTGAAGCTTTCTTT
TRBJ2-7 | TRBV28 | TRBD2 | 14 | . | CASSLGGSGHEQYF | TGTGCCAGCAGTTTAGGCGGGAGTGGGCACGAGCAGTACTTC
TRBJ1-1 | TRBV30 | . | 13 | . | CAWSYSYNTEAFF | TGTGCCTGGAGTTACAGTTATAACACTGAAGCTTTCTTT
TRBJ1-5 | TRBV27 | TRBD1 | 15 | few | CASSTRTGANQPQHF | TGTGCCAGCAGCACCCGGACAGGGGCCAATCAGCCCCAGCATTTT
TRBJ2-7 | TRBV28 | TRBD1 | 15 | few | CASSLWDRVDREQYF | TGTGCCAGCAGTTTATGGGACAGGGTCGATCGGGAGCAGTACTTC
TRBJ2-5 | TRBV30 | TRBD1 | 14 | . | CAWRITGGQETQYF | TGTGCCTGGAGAATTACAGGGGGCCAAGAGACCCAGTACTTC
TRBJ2-7 | TRBV6-2/TRBV6-3 | TRBD2 | 15 | . | CASSQGLAGVTEQYF | TGTGCCAGCAGTCAGGGACTAGCGGGAGTAACCGAGCAGTACTTC
TRBJ1-1 | TRBV6-2/TRBV6-3 | . | 15 | . | CASSDPRGGGTEAFF | TGTGCCAGCAGTGACCCACGTGGCGGGGGCACTGAAGCTTTCTTT
TRBJ2-7 | TRBV6-5 | TRBD1 | 14 | . | CASTQQGAFYEQYF | TGTGCCAGCACTCAACAGGGGGCCTTCTACGAGCAGTACTTC
TRBJ1-2 | TRBV18 | TRBD1 | 14 | . | CASRADRTSRGYTF | TGTGCCAGCAGAGCGGACAGGACTTCAAGGGGCTACACCTTC
TRBJ2-2 | TRBV6-5 | TRBD2 | 15 | . | CASRIGTSGTGELFF | TGTGCCAGCAGAATCGGGACTAGCGGGACCGGGGAGCTGTTTTTT
TRBJ2-5 | TRBV19 | TRBD1 | 14 | . | CASTPTGSQETQYF | TGTGCCAGTACCCCGACAGGGAGCCAAGAGACCCAGTACTTC
TRBJ1-1 | TRBV5-4 | TRBD1 | 16 | . | CASSLALGQGNTEAFF | TGTGCCAGCAGCTTGGCCCTCGGACAGGGGAACACTGAAGCTTTCTTT
TRBJ2-2 | TRBV6-5 | TRBD2 | 15 | . | CASSSAGVGTGELFF | TGTGCCAGCAGTTCAGCGGGAGTAGGTACCGGGGAGCTGTTTTTT
TRBJ1-1 | TRBV3-1/TRBV3-2 | . | 14 | . | CASRPGESSGEAFF | TGTGCCAGCCGACCGGGGGAAAGTTCAGGTGAAGCTTTCTTT
TRBJ1-5 | TRBV19 | . | 18 | . | CASSMGGAQRLFNQPQHF | TGTGCCAGTAGTATGGGGGGGGCCCAGAGATTATTCAATCAGCCCCAGCATTTT
TRBJ1-6 | TRBV2 | . | 18 | . | CASSERGGWSSYNSPLHF | TGTGCCAGCAGTGAAAGGGGTGGCTGGAGCTCCTATAATTCACCCCTCCACTTT
TRBJ2-1 | TRBV24-1 | TRBD1 | 13 | once | CATSDLGDREQFF | TGTGCCACCAGTGATTTGGGGGACAGGGAGCAGTTCTTC
TRBJ2-3 | TRBV5-4 | . | 15 | . | CASSLDGGGRDTQYF | TGTGCCAGCAGCTTGGACGGGGGAGGAAGAGATACGCAGTATTTT
TRBJ1-5 | TRBV7-9 | TRBD1 | 16 | . | CASSLGTGAYNQPQHF | TGTGCCAGCAGCTTAGGGACAGGGGCATACAATCAGCCCCAGCATTTT
TRBJ1-6 | TRBV9 | . | 17 | once | CASSRRMESSYNSPLHF | TGTGCCAGCAGCAGGAGGATGGAAAGCTCCTATAATTCACCCCTCCACTTT